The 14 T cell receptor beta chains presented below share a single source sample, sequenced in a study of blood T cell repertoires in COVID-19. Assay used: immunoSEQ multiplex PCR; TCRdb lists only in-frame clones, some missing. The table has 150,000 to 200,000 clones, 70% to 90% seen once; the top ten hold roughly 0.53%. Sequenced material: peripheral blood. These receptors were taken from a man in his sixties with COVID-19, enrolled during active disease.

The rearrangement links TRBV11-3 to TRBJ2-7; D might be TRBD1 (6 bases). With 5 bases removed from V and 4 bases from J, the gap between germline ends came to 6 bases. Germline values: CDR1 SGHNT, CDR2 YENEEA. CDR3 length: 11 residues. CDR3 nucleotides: TGTGCCAGCAGCGGACAGTACGAGCAGTACTTC. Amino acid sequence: CASSGQYEQYF.

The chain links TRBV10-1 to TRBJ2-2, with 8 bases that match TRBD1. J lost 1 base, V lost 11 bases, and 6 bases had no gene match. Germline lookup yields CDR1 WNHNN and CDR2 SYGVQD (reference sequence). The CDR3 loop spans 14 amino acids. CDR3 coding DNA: TGCGCCCGAACCGGGACAGGGAACACCGGGGAGCTGTTTTTT. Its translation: CARTGTGNTGELFF.

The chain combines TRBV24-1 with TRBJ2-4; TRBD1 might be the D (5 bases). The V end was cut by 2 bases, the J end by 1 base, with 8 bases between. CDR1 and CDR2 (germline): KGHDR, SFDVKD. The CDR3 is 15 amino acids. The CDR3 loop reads CATSDSGMAKNIQYF. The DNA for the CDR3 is TGTGCCACCAGTGATTCAGGGATGGCCAAAAACATTCAGTACTTC.

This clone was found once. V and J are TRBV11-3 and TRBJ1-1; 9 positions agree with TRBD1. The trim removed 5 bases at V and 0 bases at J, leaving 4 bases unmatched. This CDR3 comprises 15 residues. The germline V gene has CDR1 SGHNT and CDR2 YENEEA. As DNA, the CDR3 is TGTGCCAGCAGCCAATGGACAGGGGTGAACACTGAAGCTTTCTTT. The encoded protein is CASSQWTGVNTEAFF. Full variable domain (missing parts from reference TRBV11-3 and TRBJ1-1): EAGVVQSPRYKIIEKKQPVAFWCNPISGHNTLYWYLQNLGQGPELLIRYENEEAVDDSQLPKDRFSAERLKGVDSTLKIQPAELGDSAVYLCASSQWTGVNTEAFFGQGTRLTVV.

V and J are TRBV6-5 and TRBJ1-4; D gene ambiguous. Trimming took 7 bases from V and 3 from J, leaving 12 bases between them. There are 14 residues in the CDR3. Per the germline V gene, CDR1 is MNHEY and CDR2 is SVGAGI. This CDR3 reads CASKRGGPNEKLFF. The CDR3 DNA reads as TGTGCCAGCAAACGAGGAGGCCCTAATGAAAAACTGTTTTTT.

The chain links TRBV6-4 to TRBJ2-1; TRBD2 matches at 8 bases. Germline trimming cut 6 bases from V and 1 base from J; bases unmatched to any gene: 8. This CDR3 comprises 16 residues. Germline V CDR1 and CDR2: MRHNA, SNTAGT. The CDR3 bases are TGTGCCAGCAGGCGGACGGGGGGGGATTCCTACAATGAGCAGTTCTTC. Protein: CASRRTGGDSYNEQFF.

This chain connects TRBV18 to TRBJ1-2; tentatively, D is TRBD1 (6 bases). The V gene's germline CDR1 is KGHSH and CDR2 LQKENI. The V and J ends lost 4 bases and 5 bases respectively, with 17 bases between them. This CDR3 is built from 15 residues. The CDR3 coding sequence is TGTGCCAGCTCACAACCTCAACAGGGAGGGTATGGCTACACCTTC. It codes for CASSQPQQGGYGYTF.

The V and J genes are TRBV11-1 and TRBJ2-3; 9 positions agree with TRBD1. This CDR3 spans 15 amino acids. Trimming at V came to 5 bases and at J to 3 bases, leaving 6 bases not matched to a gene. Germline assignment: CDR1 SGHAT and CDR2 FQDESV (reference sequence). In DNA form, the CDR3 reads TGTGCCAGCAGCCGATGGGGACAGGGAACAGATACGCAGTATTTT. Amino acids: CASSRWGQGTDTQYF.

CDR3 in amino acids: CASSLGAGGSPLHF. The CDR3 DNA is TGTGCCAGCAGCTTAGGGGCAGGTGGATCACCCCTCCACTTT. The chain combines TRBV7-2 with TRBJ1-6; no firm D call. The germline CDR1 and CDR2 sequences are SGHTA and FQGNSA. The CDR3 consists of 14 residues. Trimming cost V 1 base and J 10 bases, with 11 bases left between them.

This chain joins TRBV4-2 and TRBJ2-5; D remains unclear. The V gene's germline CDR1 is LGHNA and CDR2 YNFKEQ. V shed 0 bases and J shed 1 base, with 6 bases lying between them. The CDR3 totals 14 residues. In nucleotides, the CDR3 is TGTGCCAGCAGCCAAGATCGGTCCCAAGAGACCCAGTACTTC. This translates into CASSQDRSQETQYF.

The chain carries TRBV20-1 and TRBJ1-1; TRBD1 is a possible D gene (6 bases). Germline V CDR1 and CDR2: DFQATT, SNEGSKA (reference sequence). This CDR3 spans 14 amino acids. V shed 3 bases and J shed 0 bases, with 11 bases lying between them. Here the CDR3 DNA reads TGCAGTGCTAGTCCAGGGGCTTTGAACACTGAAGCTTTCTTT. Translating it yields CSASPGALNTEAFF.

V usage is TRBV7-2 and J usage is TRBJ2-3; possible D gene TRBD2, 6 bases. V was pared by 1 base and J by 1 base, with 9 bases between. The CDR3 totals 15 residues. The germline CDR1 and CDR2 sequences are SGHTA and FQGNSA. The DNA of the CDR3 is TGTGCCAGCAGCTTAGGCGGGACCCGCACAGATACGCAGTATTTT. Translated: CASSLGGTRTDTQYF.

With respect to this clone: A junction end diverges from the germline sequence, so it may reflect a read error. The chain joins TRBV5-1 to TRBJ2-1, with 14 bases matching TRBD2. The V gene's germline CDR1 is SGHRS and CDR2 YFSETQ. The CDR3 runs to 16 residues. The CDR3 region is CASSLTSGRAYNEQFF. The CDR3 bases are TGCGCCAGCAGCCTGACTAGCGGGAGGGCCTATAATGAGCAGTTCTTC.

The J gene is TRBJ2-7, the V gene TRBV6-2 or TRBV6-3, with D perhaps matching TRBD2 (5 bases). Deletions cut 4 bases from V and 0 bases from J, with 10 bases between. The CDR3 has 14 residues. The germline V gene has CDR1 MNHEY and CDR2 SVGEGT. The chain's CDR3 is CASSFPGSSYEQYF. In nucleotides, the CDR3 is TGTGCCAGCAGTTTTCCGGGGAGCTCCTACGAGCAGTACTTC.